The 13 T cell receptor beta chains in this list originate from one sample, sequenced in a study of T cells in Graves' hyperthyroidism and ophthalmopathy. TCR beta CDR3 sequences were amplified from RNA transcripts. First-round RT-PCR targeting the TCR CDR3 was performed with the HTBI primer set. From the multiplex PCR reads, TCRdb called clonotypes with MiXCR, one entry per CDR3 protein. The sample holds 300,000 to 400,000 distinct CDR3 sequences, roughly an eighth seen once. Sequencing used blood. The receptors stem from a young woman with Graves' hyperthyroidism.

The genes are TRBV3-1 and TRBJ1-3; no definite D call. Germline V gives CDR1 LGHDT, CDR2 YNNKEL (reference sequence). This CDR3 has 14 residues. Trimming removed 3 bases at V and 2 bases at J, with 8 bases between. The CDR3 is CASSQAGTGNTIYF. The CDR3 nucleotides read TGTGCCAGCAGCCAGGCGGGAACTGGAAACACCATATATTTT.

V is TRBV2 and J is TRBJ2-4, with D possibly being TRBD2 (6 bases). Between the trimmed V and J ends, which lost 1 base and 1 base, there was a span of 8 bases. Germline V gene lookup returns CDR1 SNHLY and CDR2 FYNNEI. The CDR3 totals 15 residues. The CDR3 sequence is CASSEVGGAKNIQYF. DNA for the CDR3: TGTGCCAGCAGTGAAGTTGGGGGGGCCAAAAACATTCAGTACTTC.

This clonotype was found many times. The chain has TRBV2 and TRBJ1-2; 7 positions match TRBD1. Per germline, CDR1 SNHLY and CDR2 FYNNEI. CDR3 length equals 14 residues. V was clipped by 4 bases and J by 4 bases; unmatched bases: 6. The CDR3 protein is CASSATGPAYGYTF. The DNA for the CDR3 is TGTGCCAGCAGTGCGACAGGGCCCGCCTATGGCTACACCTTC. Full variable domain (remainder filled in from reference TRBV2 and TRBJ1-2): EPEVTQTPSHQVTQMGQEVILRCVPISNHLYFYWYRQILGQKVEFLVSFYNNEISEKSEIFDDQFSVERPDGSNFTLKIRSTKLEDSAMYFCASSATGPAYGYTFGSGTRLTVV.

The chain couples TRBV6-1 to TRBJ2-3, with 9 bases lining up with TRBD2. V lost 6 bases, J lost 4 bases, and 11 bases stayed unmatched. This CDR3 is built from 16 residues. The germline CDR1 and CDR2 sequences are MNHNS and SASEGT. In DNA form, the CDR3 reads TGTGCCAGCAGACCTTTAGCGGGGGCTCCTTCAGATACGCAGTATTTT. Translation: CASRPLAGAPSDTQYF.

This clonotype was seen at least ten times. This chain uses TRBV3-1 with TRBJ1-6; D is undetermined. Trimming pared 2 bases from V and 7 bases from J, leaving 9 bases between. The CDR3 sequence is 14 residues long. Germline CDR1 reads LGHDT; CDR2 reads YNNKEL (reference sequence). This CDR3 reads CASSQWGGNSPLHF. The CDR3 DNA is TGTGCCAGCAGCCAATGGGGAGGCAATTCACCCCTCCACTTT.

The chain employs TRBV4-3 and TRBJ1-5; D not certain. Per germline, CDR1 LGHNA and CDR2 YSLEER. V was clipped by 2 bases and J by 0 bases, with 11 bases between them. The CDR3 is 16 amino acids. The CDR3 DNA reads TGCGCCAGCAGCCAACACTTGGGTTATAGCAATCAGCCCCAGCATTTT. The encoded protein is CASSQHLGYSNQPQHF.

This clonotype was observed a handful of times. The J gene is TRBJ2-7, the V gene TRBV29-1; D is perhaps TRBD1 or TRBD2 (5 bases each). Germline lookup yields CDR1 SQVTM and CDR2 ANQGSEA. V was trimmed by 7 bases and J by 1 base, leaving 14 bases between them. This CDR3 is 13 amino acids long. CDR3 sequence (DNA): TGCAGCGCGGCCGGGACGGAATCCTACGAGCAGTACTTC. It translates to CSAAGTESYEQYF.

This clonotype was detected ten times or more. The chain combines TRBV20-1 with TRBJ1-5, with D maybe TRBD1 (6 bases). This CDR3 has 15 residues. Trimming took 1 base from V and 3 from J, leaving 13 bases between them. Germline CDR1 DFQATT, CDR2 SNEGSKA (reference sequence). CDR3 DNA: TGCAGTGCTAGAGGGAAATACAGGGTCAATCAGCCCCAGCATTTT. Amino acids: CSARGKYRVNQPQHF.

This clonotype has a count of ten or more. The chain recombines TRBV27 with TRBJ1-1; 10 bases map to TRBD1. Trimming removed 7 bases from V and 3 bases from J; junction bases left unmatched: 5. The CDR3 runs to 14 residues. Germline loops: CDR1 MNHEY, CDR2 SMNVEV (reference sequence). This CDR3 reads CASKTGGAYTEAFF. In DNA, the CDR3 is TGTGCCAGCAAGACAGGGGGCGCCTACACTGAAGCTTTCTTT.

This clonotype was found many times. This chain uses TRBV5-1 with TRBJ1-1; D gene uncertain. The germline V gene has CDR1 SGHRS and CDR2 YFSETQ. Trimming cost V 4 bases and J 7 bases, with 14 bases left between them. The CDR3 contains 13 residues. CDR3 sequence reads: CASSPQEDSEAFF. CDR3 DNA: TGCGCCAGCAGCCCCCAGGAAGATAGTGAAGCTTTCTTT.

This clonotype was counted ten times or more. This chain connects TRBV9 to TRBJ2-7; 8 bases are shared with TRBD2. Losses at the gene ends were 3 bases for V and 2 bases for J; bases not matched to a gene: 7. There are 15 residues in the CDR3. The germline V gene has CDR1 SGDLS and CDR2 YYNGEE. The CDR3 DNA is TGTGCCAGCAGCGCCGGCGGGGGGCCCCCCTACGAGCAGTACTTC. Translation: CASSAGGGPPYEQYF. The full variable domain, in which reference TRBV9 and TRBJ2-7 provide the parts outside the CDR3, is DSGVTQTPKHLITATGQRVTLRCSPRSGDLSVYWYQQSLDQGLQFLIQYYNGEERAKGNILERFSAQQFPDLHSELNLSSLELGDSALYFCASSAGGGPPYEQYFGPGTRLTVT.

This clonotype came up a few times. J is TRBJ2-1 and V is TRBV20-1, with 7 positions matching TRBD2. Germline V CDR1 and CDR2: DFQATT, SNEGSKA (reference sequence). V dropped 3 bases and J dropped 15; count of bases not matched to a gene: 11. The CDR3 spans 12 residues. CDR3 nucleotide sequence: TGCAGTGCTAGGGGGACTAAAACGTCAACGTTCTTC. This codes for CSARGTKTSTFF.

Ten or more counts support this clonotype. CDR3 loop: CASSVEGSWLNNEQFF. CDR3 sequence (DNA): TGTGCCAGCAGCGTAGAAGGGTCTTGGCTAAACAATGAGCAGTTCTTC. The rearrangement joins TRBV9 to TRBJ2-1; no reliable D call. Germline V CDR1 and CDR2: SGDLS, YYNGEE. Trimming removed 0 bases at V and 5 bases at J, with 15 bases between. This CDR3 is 16 amino acids long.